This T cell receptor beta chain stems from a study of T cells in Graves' hyperthyroidism and ophthalmopathy. Uncontrolled infection, other autoimmune disease, pregnancy or lactation led to exclusion. The diagnoses drew upon clinical symptoms, serum thyroxine and TRAb, thyroid ultrasound and orbital computed tomography. The study's findings and limits: The model foresaw ophthalmopathy a median about 6.1 months prior to onset.

Trimming removed 0 bases from V and 6 bases from J, with 15 bases in between. Germline V gene data show CDR1 as SGHRS and CDR2 as YFSETQ. CDR3 length: 16 amino acids. Amplification of TCR beta CDR3 regions used RNA as the template. In the first-round RT-PCR of the TCR CDR3, the HTBI primer set was used. MiXCR was run by TCRdb on the multiplex PCR reads, yielding one entry per CDR3 protein. Of 600,000 to 650,000 distinct CDR3 sequences in the sample, less than 25% were seen once. With respect to this clonotype: The antigen is undetermined.

The chain is built from TRBV5-1 and TRBJ2-2; tentative D call: TRBD2 (7 bases). The receptor's source is a man aged 25-45 years with Graves' ophthalmopathy. The sample comprised blood. The CDR3 DNA is TGCGCCAGCAGCTTGGAGGCTCGGGGGGCCGCCGGGGAGCTGTTTTTT. Translated: CASSLEARGAAGELFF.